This T cell receptor (beta chain) was sequenced for a study of blood T cells in healthy people across ages. Sample donors were healthy Caucasian individuals that came from Russia, aged roughly 6 to 95. The authors isolated at least 6 million PBMCs per sample. Looked up from germline, CDR1 is SQVTM and CDR2 is ANQGSEA. Between the trimmed V and J ends, which lost 5 bases and 2 bases, there was a span of 11 bases. The CDR3 runs 13 residues. The second PCR ran about 6 to 12 cycles with a sample-barcoded 5' primer and J-beta primers. Each CDR3 protein is one row after TCRdb ran MiXCR on the 5' RACE reads. This sample has around 870,000 distinct CDR3 sequences, with about 28% found just once. This clonotype was observed many times. What it recognizes is unknown. Whole-study results and caveats: Estimates of total diversity, which came from one million sequenced T cells, were considered to be underestimates. Donor CMV infection status was unknown, possibly confounding age-related changes in expanded clonotypes.

The clonotype originates from a woman older than 75 in good health. The chain carries TRBV29-1 and TRBJ2-3; D possibly matches TRBD1 or TRBD2 (6 bases each). Input material: blood. The CDR3 reads CSVKGGFTDTQYF. The DNA of the CDR3 is TGCAGCGTTAAAGGGGGGTTCACAGATACGCAGTATTTT.